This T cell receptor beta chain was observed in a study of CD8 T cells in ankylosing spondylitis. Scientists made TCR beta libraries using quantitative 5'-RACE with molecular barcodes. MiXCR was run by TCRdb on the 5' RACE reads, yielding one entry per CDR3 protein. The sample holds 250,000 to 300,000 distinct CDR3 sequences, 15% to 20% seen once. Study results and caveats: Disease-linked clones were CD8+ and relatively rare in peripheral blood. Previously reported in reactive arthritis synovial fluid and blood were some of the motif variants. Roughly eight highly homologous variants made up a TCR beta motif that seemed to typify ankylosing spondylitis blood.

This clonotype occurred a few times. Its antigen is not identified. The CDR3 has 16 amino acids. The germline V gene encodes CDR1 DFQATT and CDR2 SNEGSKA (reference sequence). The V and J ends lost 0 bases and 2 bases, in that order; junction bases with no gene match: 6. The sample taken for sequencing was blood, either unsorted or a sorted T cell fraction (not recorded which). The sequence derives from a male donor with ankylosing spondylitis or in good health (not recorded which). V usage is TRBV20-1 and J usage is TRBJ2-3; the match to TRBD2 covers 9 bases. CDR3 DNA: TGCAGTGCTAGAGACCGACTAGCGGAGACCACAGATACGCAGTATTTT. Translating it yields CSARDRLAETTDTQYF.